The rows below give T cell receptor beta chains drawn from one sample of a study of blood T cell repertoires in COVID-19. The table came from immunoSEQ multiplex PCR; TCRdb's copy has only in-frame clones and leaves some out. The sample holds approximately 31,000 clones; 90% to 95% are singletons and the top ten take roughly 3.5%. Sequenced material: peripheral blood. These receptors came from a man in his 60s with acute or convalescent COVID-19. The conserved cysteine and the conserved F or W are not part of the CDR3 here. Each record gives: CDR3 protein, V gene, J gene, clone size. Only part of the rows carry a size: once, few, many, or a class if the clone is expanded.

ASSYGRENEQF	TRBV6-5	TRBJ2-1	NA
ASTVQQGMNTEAF	TRBV6-5	TRBJ1-1	once
ASSSRTSFYEQY	TRBV2	TRBJ2-7	few
ASGAPNEQF	TRBV7-6	TRBJ2-1	NA
ASSSTGSTDTQY	TRBV7-9	TRBJ2-3	NA
ASSLATGGYEQY	TRBV7-2	TRBJ2-7	NA
ASSSSGTGNQPQH	TRBV6-2/TRBV6-3	TRBJ1-5	NA
ASSFLTGFSEQY	TRBV6-5	TRBJ2-7	NA
ASSFQNEQF	TRBV2	TRBJ2-1	once
ASSQDVAGGWGEQF	TRBV4-3	TRBJ2-1	NA
SVGVWAF	TRBV29-1	TRBJ1-1	NA
ASSERGRGGNEQF	TRBV6-1	TRBJ2-1	NA
ASSLAGSGTDTQY	TRBV7-9	TRBJ2-3	few
ASSRDTGELF	TRBV6-5	TRBJ2-2	NA
ASSPWTGGSYEQY	TRBV19	TRBJ2-7	NA
ASSPPGSGRVDTQY	TRBV27	TRBJ2-3	NA
ASSLAVGQSLTKLF	TRBV7-9	TRBJ1-4	NA
ASSLGRIRRRAGELF	TRBV27	TRBJ2-2	NA
ASSLDWNQPQH	TRBV6-2/TRBV6-3	TRBJ1-5	NA
ASSITGGIRNTEAF	TRBV5-8	TRBJ1-1	NA
AWSKGVGAVGETQY	TRBV30	TRBJ2-5	NA
ASSSRSTGDYGYT	TRBV6-2/TRBV6-3	TRBJ1-2	NA
ASHRDSNQPQH	TRBV2	TRBJ1-5	NA
ASSQQTGIATNEKLF	TRBV4-2	TRBJ1-4	NA
ASSPEVEDYGYT	TRBV14	TRBJ1-2	NA
ASSGTGGQETQY	TRBV19	TRBJ2-5	NA
ASSIVGSQPQH	TRBV19	TRBJ1-5	NA
ASSQGQADNSPLH	TRBV4-3	TRBJ1-6	NA
ATSDYSRTGQETQY	TRBV24-1	TRBJ2-5	once
ASSWTANTEAF	TRBV12-3/TRBV12-4	TRBJ1-1	NA
ASSLDGTSVWGEQF	TRBV5-8	TRBJ2-1	NA
ASSRLNFEAF	TRBV12-3/TRBV12-4	TRBJ1-1	NA
ASSLIGLSGEQF	TRBV11-2	TRBJ2-1	NA
ASRSAGWEETQY	TRBV5-1	TRBJ2-5	NA
ASSQLDRDYGYT	TRBV14	TRBJ1-2	NA
ASSLTLGGEAF	TRBV7-7	TRBJ1-1	NA
ASSVFPVAGELF	TRBV2	TRBJ2-2	NA
AKGGSGSAGGEQY	TRBV2	TRBJ2-7	NA
ASSGTSGSYEQF	TRBV3-1/TRBV3-2	TRBJ2-1	NA
ASSEGQGGREKLF	TRBV25-1	TRBJ1-4	NA
ASSQDSRDTEAF	TRBV4-3	TRBJ1-1	NA
ASSRTGPDSPLH	TRBV4-2	TRBJ1-6	NA
ASSITNTGELF	TRBV14	TRBJ2-2	NA
AISHSYEQY	TRBV10-3	TRBJ2-7	NA
ASSRQGSGDEKLF	TRBV2	TRBJ1-4	NA
ASSLGPRIEAF	TRBV5-1	TRBJ1-1	few
ASSLPTSGSRHEQF	TRBV7-6	TRBJ2-1	NA
ASTHRAANTGELF	TRBV19	TRBJ2-2	NA
ASSIRGLSNEQF	TRBV19	TRBJ2-1	once
ASSLRGNYGYT	TRBV27	TRBJ1-2	NA